These T cell receptor beta chains were read from a single sample in a study of early T cells in non-severe SARS-CoV-2 infection. MiXCR, run by TCRdb on the 5' RACE reads, gives a single entry per CDR3 protein. In the table there are 80,000 to 100,000 distinct CDR3 sequences, approximately 15% of which are singletons. The sample was whole blood. The receptors originated from an adult who was a healthcare worker with PCR-confirmed SARS-CoV-2 infection or an uninfected control (not recorded which). The CDR3 runs from the conserved cysteine through the conserved F or W. D genes are given only for firm matches. Clone size is not always given. Where it is, it says once, few, many or a class for expanded clones.

v_call	j_call	d_call	clone_size	cdr3_length	cdr3_nt	cdr3_aa
TRBV6-5	TRBJ1-3	TRBD1	many	15	TGTGCCAGCAGTTACGCCAGACAGGGAGGAAACACCATATATTTT	CASSYARQGGNTIYF
TRBV3-1	TRBJ2-7	.	.	13	TGTGCCAGCAGCCAAGAATGGGCAAACGAGCAGTACTTC	CASSQEWANEQYF
TRBV29-1	TRBJ1-2	.	many	12	TGCAGCGTTTTGCAGGGTGACTATGGCTACACCTTC	CSVLQGDYGYTF
TRBV29-1	TRBJ2-3	TRBD1	many	15	TGCAGCGCCGGCGGAACAGGGGGCGGGATGGATACGCAGTATTTT	CSAGGTGGGMDTQYF
TRBV27	TRBJ2-5	TRBD1	once	13	TGTGCCAGCCAGGACAGGGCGCAAGAGACCCAGTACTTC	CASQDRAQETQYF
TRBV6-1	TRBJ2-3	.	.	15	TGTGCCAGCAGTGGGCGACTGGACAGATCCGATACGCAGTATTTT	CASSGRLDRSDTQYF
TRBV2	TRBJ1-5	.	many	13	TGTGCCAGCAGTGAACGGCTGTTTCAGCCCCAGCATTTT	CASSERLFQPQHF
TRBV27	TRBJ2-5	.	few	13	TGTGCCAGCAGTTTATCAGGGGTGACGACCCAGTACTTC	CASSLSGVTTQYF
TRBV6-1	TRBJ2-1	TRBD2	many	14	TGTGCCATTATCGGGACTAGCGGCAACAATGAGCAGTTCTTC	CAIIGTSGNNEQFF
TRBV14	TRBJ2-3	.	.	16	TGTGCCAGCAGCCAAGAAGACAGACCCAGCACAGATACGCAGTATTTT	CASSQEDRPSTDTQYF
TRBV9	TRBJ1-5	.	many	14	TGTGCCAGCAGCGTAGGGGGATCCAATCAGCCCCAGCATTTT	CASSVGGSNQPQHF
TRBV20-1	TRBJ1-5	.	.	14	TGCAGTGCCTCGAAACGAGGGGAAAATCAGCCCCAGCATTTT	CSASKRGENQPQHF
TRBV20-1	TRBJ1-2	TRBD1	.	13	TGCAGTGCGATTACACAGGGGATCTATGGCTACACCTTC	CSAITQGIYGYTF
TRBV7-9	TRBJ2-1	.	many	14	TGTGCCAGCAGCTTAGACGGCCTGAACAATGAGCAGTTCTTC	CASSLDGLNNEQFF
TRBV11-3	TRBJ1-1	TRBD1	.	15	TGTGCCAGCAGCCCACAGACAGGGCCGAACACTGAAGCTTTCTTT	CASSPQTGPNTEAFF
TRBV20-1	TRBJ2-1	.	.	15	TGCAGTGCTAGAGAGGGGCCGAGCTCCTACAATGAGCAGTTCTTC	CSAREGPSSYNEQFF
TRBV18	TRBJ2-7	.	many	14	TGTGCCAGCTCACCGGCGGGAATATCCTACGAGCAGTACTTC	CASSPAGISYEQYF
TRBV5-8	TRBJ2-7	.	.	12	TGTGCCAGCAGCTTTACCTCCTACGAGCAGTACTTC	CASSFTSYEQYF
TRBV14	TRBJ1-1	.	.	17	TGTGCCAGCAGCCCCGGGGGAGGTCGTAAGATGAACACTGAAGCTTTCTTT	CASSPGGGRKMNTEAFF
TRBV2	TRBJ2-7	.	few	14	TGTGCCAATACCAAACCGGGAGTAGCGTACGAGCAGTACTTC	CANTKPGVAYEQYF
TRBV3-1	TRBJ2-1	TRBD2	many	16	TGTGCCAGCAGCCACCTAGCGGGAGAGTCCTACAATGAGCAGTTCTTC	CASSHLAGESYNEQFF
TRBV11-2	TRBJ1-1	.	.	13	TGTGCCAGCAGCCGAGGACAGTTCACTGAAGCTTTCTTT	CASSRGQFTEAFF
TRBV21-1	TRBJ2-7	.	.	15	TGTGCCAGCAGCCTCCCCCGGGGTCACGGCTACGAGCAGTACTTC	CASSLPRGHGYEQYF
TRBV12-5	TRBJ2-4	.	few	11	TGTGCTAGTGGTTTGAAAAACATTCAGTACTTC	CASGLKNIQYF
TRBV28	TRBJ1-1	.	.	12	TGTGCCAGCAGTGGGAGAGGAGCTGAAGCTTTCTTT	CASSGRGAEAFF
TRBV18	TRBJ1-3	.	many	15	TGTGCCAGCTCACCCCAGGAACTGGCCGGAAACACCATATATTTT	CASSPQELAGNTIYF